The clone carrying this T cell receptor beta chain came up a few times. The antigen is undetermined. Some clones are missing from TCRdb's copy, which holds only in-frame ones; the method was immunoSEQ multiplex PCR. Found here are about 2 million clones, roughly 96% of them singletons; the top ten hold 0.13%. The data originate from a study of shared clonotypes between healthy human individuals. Study-level results: Sequencing depth was a factor that was expected to affect clonotype sharing among donors.

Investigators divided CD4+ cells into CD45RA+ naive and CD45RA-negative memory subsets. The CDR3 length is 14 residues. The ends were cut back, 3 bases at V and 7 bases at J, with 11 bases in the middle. CDR1 is SGHDT and CDR2 is YYEEEE in the germline V gene. Sequencing was performed on naive CD4+ T cells sorted from blood. As to subset: CD45RA+ positively selected. The receptor was derived from a man aged 18 to 30 in good health. This chain connects TRBV5-6 to TRBJ1-6; weak D call: TRBD1 (5 bases). This chain's CDR3 is CASSYRQINSPLHF. CDR3 coding DNA: TGTGCCAGCAGCTACAGACAGATAAATTCACCCCTCCACTTT.